The next 3 T cell receptor beta chains were all read from a single sample in a study of shared clonotypes between healthy human individuals. The protocol was immunoSEQ multiplex PCR, while the TCRdb copy is restricted to in-frame clones and leaves out a portion. This sample has around 1.9 million clones, with around 95% found just once. Naive CD8 cells comprised CD45RO-negative, CCR7-positively selected cells, excluding terminally differentiated effector memory CD45RA+ cells. Sequencing was carried out using naive CD8+ T cells from PBMCs. These receptors originate from a man younger than 30 in good health. Some clones in this sample may be carry-over from other donors' samples.

This clone appeared a few times. This chain uses TRBV6-1 with TRBJ2-7, with TRBD2 matching over 12 bases. Germline lookup yields CDR1 MNHNS and CDR2 SASEGT. Trimming took 3 bases from V and 2 from J; bases not matched to a gene: 2. CDR3 length equals 15 residues. The CDR3 sequence is CASSDGLAGPYEQYF. In DNA, the CDR3 is TGTGCCAGCAGTGATGGACTAGCGGGACCCTACGAGCAGTACTTC.

Here the CDR3 DNA reads TGTGCCAGCAGTGAACTCCCGGGGGCAGGTGAAAAACTGTTTTTT. Translation gives CASSELPGAGEKLFF. The gene calls are TRBV27 and TRBJ1-4; TRBD1 is a possible D gene (6 bases). The CDR3 runs to 15 residues. Trimming removed 5 bases at V and 7 bases at J, with 17 bases between. Looked up from germline, CDR1 is MNHEY and CDR2 is SMNVEV (reference sequence).

The chain has TRBV19 and TRBJ2-1; 8 bases match TRBD2. There are 15 residues in the CDR3. Unmatched junction bases numbered 6, after V lost 5 bases and J lost 3 bases. Germline V gives CDR1 LNHDA, CDR2 SQIVND (reference sequence). CDR3: CASSVASGRYNEQFF. DNA of the CDR3: TGTGCCAGTAGTGTCGCTAGCGGGCGCTACAATGAGCAGTTCTTC.